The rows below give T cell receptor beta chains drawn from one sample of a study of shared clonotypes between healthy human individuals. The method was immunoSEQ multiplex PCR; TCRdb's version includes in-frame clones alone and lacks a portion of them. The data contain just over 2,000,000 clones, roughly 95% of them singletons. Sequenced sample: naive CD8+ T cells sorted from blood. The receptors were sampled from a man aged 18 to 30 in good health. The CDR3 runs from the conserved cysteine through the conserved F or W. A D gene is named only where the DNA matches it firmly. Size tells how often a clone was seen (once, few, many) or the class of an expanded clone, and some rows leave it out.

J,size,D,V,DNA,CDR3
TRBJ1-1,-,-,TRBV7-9,TGTGCCAGCAGCTCAACGAACCGGGGCCTCACTGAAGCTTTCTTT,CASSSTNRGLTEAFF
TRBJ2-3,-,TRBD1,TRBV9,TGTGCCAGCAGCCCCGGGACAGGGGCGGCAGATACGCAGTATTTT,CASSPGTGAADTQYF
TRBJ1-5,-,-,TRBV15,TGTGCCACCAGCAGGGAACCGGTCCTATATAGCAATCAGCCCCAGCATTTT,CATSREPVLYSNQPQHF
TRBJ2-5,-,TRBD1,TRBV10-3,TGTGCCATCAGTGGGGACAGGGGAGAGACCCAGTACTTC,CAISGDRGETQYF
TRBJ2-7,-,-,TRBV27,TGTGCCAGCAGTTTATCAGGGAGAAAATACGAGCAGTACTTC,CASSLSGRKYEQYF
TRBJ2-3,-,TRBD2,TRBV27,TGTGCCAGCAGGGGGACTACGCCGTGGGGGACAGATACGCAGTATTTT,CASRGTTPWGTDTQYF
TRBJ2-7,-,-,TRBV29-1,TGCAGCGTCGGAACCGGGACGGACTCCTACGAGCAGTACTTC,CSVGTGTDSYEQYF
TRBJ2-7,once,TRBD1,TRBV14,TGTGCCAGCAGCCAGACCCCGGGACAGGGGTACGAGCAGTACTTC,CASSQTPGQGYEQYF
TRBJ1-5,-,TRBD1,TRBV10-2,TGCGCCAGCAGTGAGGGGACAGTTAGCAATCAGCCCCAGCATTTT,CASSEGTVSNQPQHF
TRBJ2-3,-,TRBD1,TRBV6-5,TGTGCCAGCAGTTTTGAGGGACAGGGCACAGATACGCAGTATTTT,CASSFEGQGTDTQYF
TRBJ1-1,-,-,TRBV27,TGTGCCAGCAGTTTTGGGGGTAAGACTGAAGCTTTCTTT,CASSFGGKTEAFF
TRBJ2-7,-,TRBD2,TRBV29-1,TGCAGCGTTGAAGATGGGACTAGCTACGAGCAGTACTTC,CSVEDGTSYEQYF
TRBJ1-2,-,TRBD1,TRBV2,TGTGCCAGCAGCCTTAACACAGGGGGCTATGGCTACACCTTC,CASSLNTGGYGYTF
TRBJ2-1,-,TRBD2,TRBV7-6,TGTGCCAGCAGCATCGGACTAGCGGGGTACTCCTACAATGAGCAGTTCTTC,CASSIGLAGYSYNEQFF
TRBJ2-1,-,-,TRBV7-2,TGTGCCAGCATCCTACAGGGTACGAATGAGCAGTTCTTC,CASILQGTNEQFF
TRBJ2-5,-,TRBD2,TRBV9,TGTGCCAGCAGCGTACGCACTAGCGGGGGGCCGATGAACGATCAAGAGACCCAGTACTTC,CASSVRTSGGPMNDQETQYF
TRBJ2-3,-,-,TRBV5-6,TGTGCCAGCAGCTTAACCGGGGGCCGAGATACGCAGTATTTT,CASSLTGGRDTQYF
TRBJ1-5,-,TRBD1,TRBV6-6,TGTGCCAGCATTCGACAGGGGAGCAATCAGCCCCAGCATTTT,CASIRQGSNQPQHF
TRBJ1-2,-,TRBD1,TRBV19,TGTGCCAGTAGTAACGGACAGGTCTATGGCTACACCTTC,CASSNGQVYGYTF
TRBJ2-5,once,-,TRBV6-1,TGTGCCAGCAGGCTAGGTGGGGTGCTGGCCCAGTACTTC,CASRLGGVLAQYF
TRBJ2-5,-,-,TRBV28,TGTGCCAGCAGTCAAACCCTAAGACATGCCTACCAAGAGACCCAGTACTTC,CASSQTLRHAYQETQYF
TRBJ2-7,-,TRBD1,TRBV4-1,TGCGCCAGCAGCCAAGACCCGACAGGGGCCTACGAGCAGTACTTC,CASSQDPTGAYEQYF
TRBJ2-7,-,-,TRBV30,TGTGCCTGGGGGGTGGCAGGGAGATATCAGTACTTC,CAWGVAGRYQYF
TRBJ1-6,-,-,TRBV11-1,TGTGCCAGCAGCTCCTATAATTCACCCCTCCACTTT,CASSSYNSPLHF
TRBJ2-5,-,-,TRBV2,TGTGCCAGCAGTGAGACCCCAGCCCAAGAGACCCAGTACTTC,CASSETPAQETQYF
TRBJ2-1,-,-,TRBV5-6,TGTGCCAGCAGCTTGCAAAATAATGAGCAGTTCTTC,CASSLQNNEQFF
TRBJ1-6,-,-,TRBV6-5,TGTGCCAGCAGTCTCAGGGTTTATAATTCACCCCTCCACTTT,CASSLRVYNSPLHF
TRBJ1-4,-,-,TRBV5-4,TGTGCCAGCAAGGCCGGCTTTAATGAAAAACTGTTTTTT,CASKAGFNEKLFF
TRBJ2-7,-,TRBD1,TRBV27,TGTGCCAGCAGTTTAAAGGGGGCTCCCTACGAGCAGTACTTC,CASSLKGAPYEQYF